This TCR beta chain was sequenced for a study of response to subunit inactivated influenza vaccine. In germline, CDR1 is DFQATT, CDR2 SNEGSKA (reference sequence). The length of the CDR3 is 14 residues. V was cut by 3 bases and J by 2 bases, with 12 bases left in between. One entry per CDR3 protein results from TCRdb running MiXCR on the RT-PCR reads. The sample yields more than 450,000 distinct CDR3 sequences, 10% to 12% seen once. The sample was also reused in another study, on T cells expressing NK-cell markers. That paper adds: Making the TCR beta cDNA relied on 5'RACE template switching with UMIs. Sorted CD3+CD56-NKG2C+, CD3+CD56+NKG2C- and CD3+CD56+NKG2C+ T cells were the source of the TCR beta repertoires. Each of several donors carried dominant NKG2C+ clonotypes accounting for roughly 1.0-8% of CD8+ T cells.

This chain joins TRBV20-1 and TRBJ2-3; no clear D gene. The source is a man between 50 and 59 years old who received an inactivated influenza vaccine. Specimen: PBMCs from blood, collected on the day of vaccination. The CDR3 DNA follows: TGCAGTGCTAGCGAGATCCTGAACACAGATACGCAGTATTTT. This translates into CSASEILNTDTQYF.